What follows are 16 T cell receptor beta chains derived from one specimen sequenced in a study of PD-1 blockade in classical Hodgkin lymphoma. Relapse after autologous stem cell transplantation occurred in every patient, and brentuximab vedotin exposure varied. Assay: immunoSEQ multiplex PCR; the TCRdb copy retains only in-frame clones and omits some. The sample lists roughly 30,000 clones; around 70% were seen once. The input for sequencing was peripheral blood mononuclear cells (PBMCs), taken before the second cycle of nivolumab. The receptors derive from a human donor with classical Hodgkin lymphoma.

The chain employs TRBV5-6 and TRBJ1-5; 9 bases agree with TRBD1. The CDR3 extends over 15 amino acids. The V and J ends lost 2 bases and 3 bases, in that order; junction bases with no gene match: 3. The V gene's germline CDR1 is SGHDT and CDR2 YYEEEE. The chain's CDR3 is CASSFGDRANQPQHF. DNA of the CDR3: TGTGCCAGCAGCTTTGGGGACAGGGCCAATCAGCCCCAGCATTTT.

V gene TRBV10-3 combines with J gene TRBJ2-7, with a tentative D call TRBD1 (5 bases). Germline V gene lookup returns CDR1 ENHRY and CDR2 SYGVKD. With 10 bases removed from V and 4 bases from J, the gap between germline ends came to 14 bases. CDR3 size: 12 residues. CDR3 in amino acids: CATQRSGYEQYF. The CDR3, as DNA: TGTGCCACTCAACGTTCAGGGTACGAGCAGTACTTC.

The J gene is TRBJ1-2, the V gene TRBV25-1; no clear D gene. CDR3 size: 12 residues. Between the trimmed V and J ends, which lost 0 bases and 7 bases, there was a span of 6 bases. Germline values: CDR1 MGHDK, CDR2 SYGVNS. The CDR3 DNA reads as TGTGCCAGCAGTGAATATTTGGGTGGCTACACCTTC. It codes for CASSEYLGGYTF.

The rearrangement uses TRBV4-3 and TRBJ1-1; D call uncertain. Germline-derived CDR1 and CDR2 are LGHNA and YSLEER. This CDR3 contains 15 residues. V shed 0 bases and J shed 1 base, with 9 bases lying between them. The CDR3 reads CASSQDVGENTEAFF. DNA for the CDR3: TGCGCCAGCAGCCAAGATGTCGGGGAGAACACTGAAGCTTTCTTT.

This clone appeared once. CDR3 in amino acids: CSAGDRTHTF. The CDR3 nucleotides read TGCAGCGCCGGGGACCGCACTCACACCTTC. The chain links TRBV29-1 to TRBJ1-2; TRBD1 is a possible D gene (5 bases). The CDR3 spans 10 residues. V was clipped by 7 bases and J by 12 bases, with 15 bases between them. Germline CDR1 and CDR2: SQVTM and ANQGSEA.

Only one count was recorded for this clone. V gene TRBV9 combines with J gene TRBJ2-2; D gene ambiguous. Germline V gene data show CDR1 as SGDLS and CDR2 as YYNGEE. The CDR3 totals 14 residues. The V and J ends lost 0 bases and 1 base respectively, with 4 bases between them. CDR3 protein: CASSVVGNTGELFF. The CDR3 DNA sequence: TGTGCCAGCAGCGTAGTAGGGAACACCGGGGAGCTGTTTTTT.

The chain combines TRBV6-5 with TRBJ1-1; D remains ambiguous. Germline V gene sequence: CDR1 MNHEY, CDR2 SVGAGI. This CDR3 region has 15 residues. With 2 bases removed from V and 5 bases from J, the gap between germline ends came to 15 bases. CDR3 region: CASSYRAAGWTEAFF. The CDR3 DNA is TGTGCCAGCAGTTACAGGGCCGCGGGGTGGACTGAAGCTTTCTTT.

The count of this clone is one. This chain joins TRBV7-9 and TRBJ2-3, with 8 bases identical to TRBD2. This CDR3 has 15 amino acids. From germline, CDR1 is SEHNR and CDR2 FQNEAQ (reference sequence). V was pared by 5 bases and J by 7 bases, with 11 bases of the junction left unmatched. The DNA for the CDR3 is TGTGCCAGCAGCGTCTCCAGCGGGAGTGGAAATACGCAGTATTTT. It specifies CASSVSSGSGNTQYF.

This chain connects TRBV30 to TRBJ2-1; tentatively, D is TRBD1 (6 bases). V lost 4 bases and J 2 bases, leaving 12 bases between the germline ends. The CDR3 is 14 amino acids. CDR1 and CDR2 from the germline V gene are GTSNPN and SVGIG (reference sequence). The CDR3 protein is CAWTKRDTYNEQFF. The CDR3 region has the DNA TGTGCCTGGACTAAAAGGGACACCTACAATGAGCAGTTCTTC.

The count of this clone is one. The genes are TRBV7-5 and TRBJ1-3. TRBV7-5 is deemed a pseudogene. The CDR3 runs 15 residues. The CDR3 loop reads CARSLARNSGNTIYF. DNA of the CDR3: TGTGCCAGAAGCTTAGCGAGAAACTCTGGAAACACCATATATTTT.

This chain's CDR3 is CSVEDGRAPGELFF. DNA of the CDR3: TGCAGCGTTGAAGATGGCAGGGCGCCCGGGGAGCTGTTTTTT. The rearrangement uses TRBV29-1 and TRBJ2-2; weak D call: TRBD1 (5 bases). This CDR3 is 14 amino acids long. Germline CDR1 reads SQVTM; CDR2 reads ANQGSEA. The V gene lost 0 bases and the J gene lost 6 bases, with 11 bases spanning the gap.

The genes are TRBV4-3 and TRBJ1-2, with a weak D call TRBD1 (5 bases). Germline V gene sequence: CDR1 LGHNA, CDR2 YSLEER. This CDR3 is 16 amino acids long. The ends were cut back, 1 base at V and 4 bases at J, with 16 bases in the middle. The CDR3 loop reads CASSQGGSQGVYGYTF. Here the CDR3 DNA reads TGCGCCAGCAGCCAAGGGGGCTCCCAGGGTGTCTATGGCTACACCTTC.

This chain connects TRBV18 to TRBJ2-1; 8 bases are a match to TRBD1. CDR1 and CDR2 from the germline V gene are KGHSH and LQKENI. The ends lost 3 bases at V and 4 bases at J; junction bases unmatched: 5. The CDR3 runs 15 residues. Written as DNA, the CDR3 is TGTGCCAGCTCACCTGGGACAGGAGAGTACAATGAGCAGTTCTTC. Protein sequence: CASSPGTGEYNEQFF. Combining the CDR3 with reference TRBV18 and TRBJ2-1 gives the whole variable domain NAGVMQNPRHLVRRRGQEARLRCSPMKGHSHVYWYRQLPEEGLKFMVYLQKENIIDESGMPKERFSAEFPKEGPSILRIQQVVRGDSAAYFCASSPGTGEYNEQFFGPGTRLTVL.

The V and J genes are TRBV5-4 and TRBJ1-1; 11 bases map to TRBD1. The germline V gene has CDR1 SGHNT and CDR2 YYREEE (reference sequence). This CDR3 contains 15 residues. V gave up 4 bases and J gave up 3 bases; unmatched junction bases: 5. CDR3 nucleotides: TGTGCCAGCAGCGCTGTGGGACAGGGGGACACTGAAGCTTTCTTT. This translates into CASSAVGQGDTEAFF.

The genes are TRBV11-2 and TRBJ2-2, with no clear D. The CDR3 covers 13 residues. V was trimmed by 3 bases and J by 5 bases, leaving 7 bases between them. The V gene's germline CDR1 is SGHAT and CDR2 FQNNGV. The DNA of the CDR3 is TGTGCCAGCAGCTTGGTGGAAACCGGGGAGCTGTTTTTT. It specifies CASSLVETGELFF.

The CDR3 DNA reads TGTGCCAGCAGCTTAGGGCTAATGAACACTGAAGCTTTCTTT. Its translation: CASSLGLMNTEAFF. The chain couples TRBV7-2 to TRBJ1-1; D is unresolved. Germline CDR1 reads SGHTA; CDR2 reads FQGNSA. This CDR3 region has 14 residues. Between the trimmed V and J ends, which lost 1 base and 0 bases, there was a span of 6 bases.